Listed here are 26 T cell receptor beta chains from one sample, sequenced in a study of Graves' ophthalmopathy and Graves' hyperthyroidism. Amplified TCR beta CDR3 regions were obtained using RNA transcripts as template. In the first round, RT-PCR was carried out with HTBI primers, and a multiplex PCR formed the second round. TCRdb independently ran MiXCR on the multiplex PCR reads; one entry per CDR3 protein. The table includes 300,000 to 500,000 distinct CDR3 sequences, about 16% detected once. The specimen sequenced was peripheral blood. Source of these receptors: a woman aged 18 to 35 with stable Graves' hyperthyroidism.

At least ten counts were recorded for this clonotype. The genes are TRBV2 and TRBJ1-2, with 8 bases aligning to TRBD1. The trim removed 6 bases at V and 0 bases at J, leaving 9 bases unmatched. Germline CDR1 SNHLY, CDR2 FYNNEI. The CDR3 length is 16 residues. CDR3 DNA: TGTGCCAGCAGCCCACGAACAGGGGGATCTAACTATGGCTACACCTTC. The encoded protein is CASSPRTGGSNYGYTF.

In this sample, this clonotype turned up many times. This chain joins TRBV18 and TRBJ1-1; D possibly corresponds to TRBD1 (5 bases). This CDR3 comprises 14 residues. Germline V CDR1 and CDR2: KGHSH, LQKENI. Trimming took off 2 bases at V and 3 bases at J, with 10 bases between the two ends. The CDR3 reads CASSPIEGYTEAFF. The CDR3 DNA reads TGTGCCAGCTCACCAATTGAGGGGTACACTGAAGCTTTCTTT. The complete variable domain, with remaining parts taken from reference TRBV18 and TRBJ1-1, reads NAGVMQNPRHLVRRRGQEARLRCSPMKGHSHVYWYRQLPEEGLKFMVYLQKENIIDESGMPKERFSAEFPKEGPSILRIQQVVRGDSAAYFCASSPIEGYTEAFFGQGTRLTVV.

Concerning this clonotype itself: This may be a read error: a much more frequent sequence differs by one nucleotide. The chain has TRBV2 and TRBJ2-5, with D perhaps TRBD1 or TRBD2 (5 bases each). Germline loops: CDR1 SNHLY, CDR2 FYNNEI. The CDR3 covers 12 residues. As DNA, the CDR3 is TGTGCCAGCAAGGGGACGGTAGAGACCAAGTACTTC. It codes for CASKGTVETKYF.

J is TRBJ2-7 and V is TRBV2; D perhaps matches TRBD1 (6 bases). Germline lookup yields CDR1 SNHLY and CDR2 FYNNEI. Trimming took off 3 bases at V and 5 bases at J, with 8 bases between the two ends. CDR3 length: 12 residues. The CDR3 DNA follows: TGTGCCAGCAGTGAGGGGGCGGACGAGCAGTACTTC. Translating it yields CASSEGADEQYF.

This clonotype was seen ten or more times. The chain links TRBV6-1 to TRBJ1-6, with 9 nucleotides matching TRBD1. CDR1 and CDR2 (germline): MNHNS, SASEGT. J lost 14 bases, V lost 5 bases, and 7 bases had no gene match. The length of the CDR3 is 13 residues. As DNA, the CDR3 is TGTGCCAGCAGTTTTCCGGGACAGGGAACCCTCCACTTT. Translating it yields CASSFPGQGTLHF.

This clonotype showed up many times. CDR3: CASSPGGNGQYF. CDR3 DNA: TGTGCCAGCAGTCCCGGGGGGAATGGGCAGTACTTC. The rearrangement links TRBV12-3 or TRBV12-4 to TRBJ2-7; 7 bases are a match to TRBD2. This CDR3 has 12 residues. The trim removed 5 bases at V and 9 bases at J, leaving 7 bases unmatched.

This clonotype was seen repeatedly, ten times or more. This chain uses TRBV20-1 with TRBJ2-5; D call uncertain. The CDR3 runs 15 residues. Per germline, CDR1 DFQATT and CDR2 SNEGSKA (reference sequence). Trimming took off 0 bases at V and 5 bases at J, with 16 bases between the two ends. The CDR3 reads CSARDSMSGAETQYF. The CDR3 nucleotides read TGCAGTGCTAGAGATTCAATGTCAGGAGCGGAGACCCAGTACTTC.

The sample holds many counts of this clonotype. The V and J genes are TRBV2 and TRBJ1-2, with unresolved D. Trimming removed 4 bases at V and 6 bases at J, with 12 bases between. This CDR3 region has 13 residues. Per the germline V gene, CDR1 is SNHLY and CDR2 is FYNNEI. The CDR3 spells CASSVAEFHGYTF. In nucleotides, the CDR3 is TGTGCCAGCAGTGTCGCGGAGTTCCATGGCTACACCTTC.

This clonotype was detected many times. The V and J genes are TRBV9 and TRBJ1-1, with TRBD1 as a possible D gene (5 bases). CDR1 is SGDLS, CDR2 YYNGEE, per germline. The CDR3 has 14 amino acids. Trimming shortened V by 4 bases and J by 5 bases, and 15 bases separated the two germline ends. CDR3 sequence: CASSPTRDRTEAFF. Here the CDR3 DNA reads TGTGCCAGCAGCCCGACTAGGGACCGAACTGAAGCTTTCTTT. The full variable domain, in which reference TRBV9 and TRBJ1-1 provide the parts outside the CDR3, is DSGVTQTPKHLITATGQRVTLRCSPRSGDLSVYWYQQSLDQGLQFLIQYYNGEERAKGNILERFSAQQFPDLHSELNLSSLELGDSALYFCASSPTRDRTEAFFGQGTRLTVV.

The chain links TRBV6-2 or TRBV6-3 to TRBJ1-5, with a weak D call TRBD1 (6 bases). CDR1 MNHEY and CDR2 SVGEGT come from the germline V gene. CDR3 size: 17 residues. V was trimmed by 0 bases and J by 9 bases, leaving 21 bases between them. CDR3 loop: CASSYSRGLGVVGPQHF. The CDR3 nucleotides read TGTGCCAGCAGTTACTCGAGGGGGTTGGGGGTTGTAGGGCCCCAGCATTTT.

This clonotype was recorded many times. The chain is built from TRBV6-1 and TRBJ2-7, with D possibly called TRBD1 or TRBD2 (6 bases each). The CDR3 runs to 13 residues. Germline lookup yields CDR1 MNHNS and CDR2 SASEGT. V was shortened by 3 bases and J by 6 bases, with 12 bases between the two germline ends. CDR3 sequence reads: CASSEGARGEQYF. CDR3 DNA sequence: TGTGCCAGCAGTGAGGGGGCGCGGGGCGAGCAGTACTTC.

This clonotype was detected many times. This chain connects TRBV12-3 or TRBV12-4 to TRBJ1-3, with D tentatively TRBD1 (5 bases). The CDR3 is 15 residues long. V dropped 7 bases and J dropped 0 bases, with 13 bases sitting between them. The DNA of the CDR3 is TGTGCCAGCAAGTTCGGGACGAGCTCTGGAAACACCATATATTTT. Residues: CASKFGTSSGNTIYF.

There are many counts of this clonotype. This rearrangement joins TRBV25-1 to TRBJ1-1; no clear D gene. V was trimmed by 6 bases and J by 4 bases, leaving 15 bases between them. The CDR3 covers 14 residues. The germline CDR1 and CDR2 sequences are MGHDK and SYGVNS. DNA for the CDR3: TGTGCCAGCAGCCCTCCCATCCGGGGCACTGAAGCTTTCTTT. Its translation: CASSPPIRGTEAFF.

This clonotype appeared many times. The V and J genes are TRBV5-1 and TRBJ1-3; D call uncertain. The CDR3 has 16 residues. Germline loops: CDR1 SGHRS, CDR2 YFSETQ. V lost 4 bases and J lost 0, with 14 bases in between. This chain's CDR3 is CASSRKGSYSGNTIYF. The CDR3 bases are TGCGCCAGCAGCAGAAAAGGGTCGTACTCTGGAAACACCATATATTTT.

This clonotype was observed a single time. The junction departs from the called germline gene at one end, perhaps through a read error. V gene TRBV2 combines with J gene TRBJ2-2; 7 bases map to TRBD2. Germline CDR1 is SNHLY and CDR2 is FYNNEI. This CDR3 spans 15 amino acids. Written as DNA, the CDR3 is TGTGCCAGCAGTGAAAGCGGGGTGAACACCGGGGATCTGTTTTTT. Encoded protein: CASSESGVNTGDLFF.

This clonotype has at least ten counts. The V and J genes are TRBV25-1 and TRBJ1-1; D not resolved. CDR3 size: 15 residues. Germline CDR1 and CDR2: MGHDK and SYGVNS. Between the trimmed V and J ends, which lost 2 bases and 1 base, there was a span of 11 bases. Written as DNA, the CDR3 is TGTGCCAGCAGTGAACGTAGCTCTGCGAACACTGAAGCTTTCTTT. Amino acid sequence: CASSERSSANTEAFF. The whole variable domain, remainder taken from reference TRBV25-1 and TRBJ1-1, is EADIYQTPRYLVIGTGKKITLECSQTMGHDKMYWYQQDPGMELHLIHYSYGVNSTEKGDLSSESTVSRIRTEHFPLTLESARPSHTSQYLCASSERSSANTEAFFGQGTRLTVV.

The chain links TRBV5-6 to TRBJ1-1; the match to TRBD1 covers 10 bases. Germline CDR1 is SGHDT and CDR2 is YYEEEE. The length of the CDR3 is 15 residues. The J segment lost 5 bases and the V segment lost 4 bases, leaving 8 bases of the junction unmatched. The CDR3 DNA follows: TGTGCCAGCAGCCCTTTGGACAGGGGGAGGACTGAAGCTTTCTTT. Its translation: CASSPLDRGRTEAFF.

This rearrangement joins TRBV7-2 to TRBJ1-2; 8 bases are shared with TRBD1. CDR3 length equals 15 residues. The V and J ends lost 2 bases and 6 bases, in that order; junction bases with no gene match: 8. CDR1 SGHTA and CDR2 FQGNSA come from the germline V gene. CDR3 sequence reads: CASSLSGGAVNGYTF. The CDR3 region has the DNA TGTGCCAGCAGCTTATCAGGGGGCGCGGTTAATGGCTACACCTTC.

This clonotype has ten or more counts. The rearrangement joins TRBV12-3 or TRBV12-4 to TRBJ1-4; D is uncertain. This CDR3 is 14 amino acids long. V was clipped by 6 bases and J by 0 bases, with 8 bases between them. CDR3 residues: CASRYRSTNEKLFF. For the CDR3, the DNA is TGTGCCAGCAGGTATAGATCAACTAATGAAAAACTGTTTTTT.

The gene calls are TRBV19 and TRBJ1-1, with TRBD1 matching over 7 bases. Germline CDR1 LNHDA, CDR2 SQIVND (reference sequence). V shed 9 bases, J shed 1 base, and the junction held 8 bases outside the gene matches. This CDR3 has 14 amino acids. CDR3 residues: CASRGTETNTEAFF. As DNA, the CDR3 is TGTGCCAGCCGAGGGACAGAGACGAACACTGAAGCTTTCTTT.

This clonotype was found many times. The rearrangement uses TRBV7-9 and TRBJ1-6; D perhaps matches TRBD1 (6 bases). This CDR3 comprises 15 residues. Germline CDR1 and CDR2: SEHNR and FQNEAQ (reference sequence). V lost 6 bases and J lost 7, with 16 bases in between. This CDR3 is CASSFQGRGNSPLHF. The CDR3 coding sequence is TGTGCCAGCAGTTTCCAGGGGCGGGGGAATTCACCCCTCCACTTT.

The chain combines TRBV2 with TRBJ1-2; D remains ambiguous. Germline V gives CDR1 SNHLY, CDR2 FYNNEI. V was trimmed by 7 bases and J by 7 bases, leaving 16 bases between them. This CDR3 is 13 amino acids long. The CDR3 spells CASIVREGRGYTF. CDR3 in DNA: TGTGCCAGCATCGTACGGGAAGGTCGTGGCTACACCTTC.

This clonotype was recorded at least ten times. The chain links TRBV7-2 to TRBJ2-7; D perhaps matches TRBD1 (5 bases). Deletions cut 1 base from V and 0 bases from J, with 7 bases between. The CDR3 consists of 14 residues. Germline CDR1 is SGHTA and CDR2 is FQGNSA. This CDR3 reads CASSLVRGSYEQYF. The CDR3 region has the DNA TGTGCCAGCAGCTTAGTAAGGGGCTCCTACGAGCAGTACTTC.

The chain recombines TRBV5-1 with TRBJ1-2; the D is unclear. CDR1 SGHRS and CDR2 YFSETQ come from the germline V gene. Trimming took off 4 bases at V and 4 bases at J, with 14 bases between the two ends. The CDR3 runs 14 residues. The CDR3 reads CASSPDRGTYGYTF. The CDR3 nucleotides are TGCGCCAGCAGCCCGGACCGAGGCACCTATGGCTACACCTTC.

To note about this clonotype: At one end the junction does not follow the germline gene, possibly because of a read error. The CDR3 sequence: CANSLVEAAGTGELFF. The CDR3 nucleotides are TGTGCCAACAGCCTCGTTGAGGCGGCGGGAACCGGGGAGCTGTTTTTT. The chain couples TRBV5-6 to TRBJ2-2, with TRBD2 as a possible D gene (6 bases). The CDR3 covers 16 residues. Per the germline V gene, CDR1 is SGHDT and CDR2 is YYEEEE.

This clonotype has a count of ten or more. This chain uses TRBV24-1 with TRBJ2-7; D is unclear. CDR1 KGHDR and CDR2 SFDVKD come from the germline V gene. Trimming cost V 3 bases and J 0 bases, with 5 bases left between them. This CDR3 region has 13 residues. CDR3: CATSDTGSYEQYF. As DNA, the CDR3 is TGTGCCACCAGTGATACGGGCTCCTACGAGCAGTACTTC.